This TCR beta chain was captured by sequencing in a study of identical twins (TCRdb year 2016). About the investigation overall: TCR alpha and beta repertoires from monozygotic twins, unrelated adults of various ages and cord blood were deep-sequenced to test whether fetal clonotypes persist. Replicate twin experiments were performed at different times using different library preparation protocols to rule out contamination.

The germline V gene encodes CDR1 SEHNR and CDR2 FQNEAQ (reference sequence). The junction carries 10 bases between V and J, which are trimmed by 1 base and 0 bases respectively. Its CDR3 holds 15 amino acids, cysteine through phenylalanine. Just CDR3 DNA is preserved here, 45 bases in frame from base 1. This clonotype was counted many times. No antigen is known for it. Nothing much larger sits one base from this clone, and base qualities are not available. The research as a whole found: Fewer insertions were carried by abundant cord blood beta clonotypes, a similar but weaker trend appeared in young adult naive repertoires, and no such trend appeared in memory repertoires. A weaker excess of twin sharing was found in beta out-of-frame sequences because the signal-to-noise ratio was lowered by fewer shared sequences. In monozygotic twins, out-of-frame TCR alpha sharing was systematically underestimated by recombination models, although the models agreed with sharing between unrelated individuals. Because the same donors could not be followed over many years, the conclusions depended on cross-sectional statistical analysis. Zero-insertion analyses could be partly confounded by invariant T cells such as MAIT and iNKT, although diverse VJ usage argued against such confounding for most clonotypes. Compared with coincidental sharing between unrelated individuals, out-of-frame TCR alpha sequences shared between twins had an excess of sequences with low generation probability.

Only healthy Caucasian donors were included. The twin cohort comprised three pairs of female monozygotic twins, all aged roughly 18 to 30 years. RNA for TCR libraries was isolated from peripheral blood mononuclear cells. The receptor library was made with 5' RACE. TCRdb shows the sequencer as Illumina HiSeq 2000. A universal primer binding site was introduced by template switching, and a unique molecular identifier was present in the final cDNA, enabling accurate counting of TCR cDNA molecules. Specific primers in the conserved constant-segment region were used to synthesize first-strand cDNA for the TCR alpha and beta chains. To control for contamination, every cDNA library was double barcoded, receiving both a SMART-Mk sample barcode and Illumina barcodes. Two successive PCR steps introduced TruSeq adapter sequences along with Illumina sample barcodes. TCR alpha and beta cDNA libraries were sequenced on the Illumina HiSeq platform with custom primers. The study's own analysis went as follows. MiGEC processed the raw reads to extract unique molecular identifiers, while MiXCR was used to determine the CDR3 positions. For each individual, recombination models were inferred using an EM algorithm with the repgenHMM and IGoR tools. Shared clonotypes were analyzed with the tcR package in R, and sharing was normalized by the product of cloneset sizes. To study raw recombination without the effects of thymic and clonal selection, out-of-frame nonproductive sequences were analyzed. TCRdb trimmed public reads at Q25 via fastp, called clones via MiXCR and kept in-frame beta chains. Every entry covers one CDR3 protein and lists the most common genes and DNA from its rows. TCRdb's processing, not the study's, gives the V and J calls here. The sample profile shows around 680,000 distinct CDR3 sequences; over 8.5% of them were found once. Approximately 0.94% of the sample is in the top ten clones.

The same data also went into a second study, on yellow fever vaccine responses in identical twins. The second paper states: The T cell response to vaccination in identical twins was reported by the authors to appear partly convergent and partly personalized. Focusing on identical twins, the study followed the T cell clones that responded to the vaccine, and did so with precision.

The receptor chain draws on TRBV7-9 and TRBJ2-7; confidence is insufficient to name the D gene. The receptor comes from a woman younger than 30 in good health. Sequenced sample: PBMCs. The DNA sequence reads TGTGCCAGCAGCTTAGTCCCGGCACGCTCCTACGAGCAGTACTTC. It specifies CASSLVPARSYEQYF.